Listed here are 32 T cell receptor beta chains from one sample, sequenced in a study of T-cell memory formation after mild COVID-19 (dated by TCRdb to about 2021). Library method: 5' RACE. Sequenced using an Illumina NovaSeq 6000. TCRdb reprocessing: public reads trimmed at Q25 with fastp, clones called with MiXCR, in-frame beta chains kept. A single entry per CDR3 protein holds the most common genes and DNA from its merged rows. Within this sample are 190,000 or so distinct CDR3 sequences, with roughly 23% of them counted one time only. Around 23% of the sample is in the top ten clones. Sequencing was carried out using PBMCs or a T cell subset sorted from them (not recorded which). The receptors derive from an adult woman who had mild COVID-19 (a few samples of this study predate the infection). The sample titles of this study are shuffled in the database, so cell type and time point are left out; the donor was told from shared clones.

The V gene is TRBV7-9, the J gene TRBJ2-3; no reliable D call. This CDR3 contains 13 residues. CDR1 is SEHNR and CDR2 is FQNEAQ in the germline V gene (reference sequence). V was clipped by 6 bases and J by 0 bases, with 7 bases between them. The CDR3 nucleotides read TGTGCCAGCAGGGAAGGTAGCACAGATACGCAGTATTTT. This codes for CASREGSTDTQYF.

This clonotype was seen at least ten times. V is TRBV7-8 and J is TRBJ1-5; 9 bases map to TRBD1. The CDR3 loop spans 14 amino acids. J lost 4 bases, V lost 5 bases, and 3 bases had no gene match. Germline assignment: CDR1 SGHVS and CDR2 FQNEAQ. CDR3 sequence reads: CASSPGTGNQPQHF. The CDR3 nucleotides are TGTGCCAGCAGCCCCGGGACAGGGAATCAGCCCCAGCATTTT. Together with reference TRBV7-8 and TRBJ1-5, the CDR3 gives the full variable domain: GAGVSQSPRYKVAKRGQDVALRCDPISGHVSLFWYQQALGQGPEFLTYFQNEAQLDKSGLPSDRFFAERPEGSVSTLKIQRTQQEDSAVYLCASSPGTGNQPQHFGDGTRLSIL.

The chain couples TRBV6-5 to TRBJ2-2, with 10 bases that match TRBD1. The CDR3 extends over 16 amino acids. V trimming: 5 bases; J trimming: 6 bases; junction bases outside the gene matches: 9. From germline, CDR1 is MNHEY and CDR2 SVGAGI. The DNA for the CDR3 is TGTGCCAGCAGTGCGGACGACAGGGGGCTGGCCGGGGAGCTGTTTTTT. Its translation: CASSADDRGLAGELFF.

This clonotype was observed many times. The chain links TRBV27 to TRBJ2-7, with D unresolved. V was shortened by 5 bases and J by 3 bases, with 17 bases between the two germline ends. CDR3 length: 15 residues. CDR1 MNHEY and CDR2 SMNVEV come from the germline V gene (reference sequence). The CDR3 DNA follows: TGTGCCAGCAGTATCGAAGAGGCCGGATTCTACGAGCAGTACTTC. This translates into CASSIEEAGFYEQYF.

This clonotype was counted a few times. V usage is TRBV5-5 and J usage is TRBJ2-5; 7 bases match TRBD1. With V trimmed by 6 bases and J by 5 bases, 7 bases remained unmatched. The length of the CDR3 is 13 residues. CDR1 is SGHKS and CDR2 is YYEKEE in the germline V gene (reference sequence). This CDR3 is CASTDRVWETQYF. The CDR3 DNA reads TGTGCCAGCACAGACAGGGTTTGGGAGACCCAGTACTTC.

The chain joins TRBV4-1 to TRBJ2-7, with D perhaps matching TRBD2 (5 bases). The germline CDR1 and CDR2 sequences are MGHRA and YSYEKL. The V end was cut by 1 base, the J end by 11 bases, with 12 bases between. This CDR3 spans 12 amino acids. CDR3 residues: CASSQGSGVEYF. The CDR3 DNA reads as TGCGCCAGCAGCCAAGGGAGCGGCGTGGAGTACTTC.

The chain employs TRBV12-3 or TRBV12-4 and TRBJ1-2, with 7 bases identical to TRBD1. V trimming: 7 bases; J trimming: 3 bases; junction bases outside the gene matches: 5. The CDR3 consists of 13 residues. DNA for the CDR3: TGTGCCAGCAAAACAGGGGTCGACTATGGCTACACCTTC. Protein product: CASKTGVDYGYTF.

CDR3 coding DNA: TGTGCCAGCACAGACAATGAGCAGTTCTTC. Translated, it gives CASTDNEQFF. The chain is built from TRBV4-2 and TRBJ2-1; D is unresolved. The CDR3 extends over 10 amino acids. Trimming cost V 7 bases and J 5 bases, with 3 bases left between them. CDR1 is LGHNA and CDR2 is YNFKEQ in the germline V gene.

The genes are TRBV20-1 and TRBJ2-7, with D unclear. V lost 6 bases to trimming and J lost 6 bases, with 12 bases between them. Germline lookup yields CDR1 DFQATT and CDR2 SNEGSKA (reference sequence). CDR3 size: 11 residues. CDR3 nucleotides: TGCAGTGCCGGTTTTGTCTTCGAGCAGTACTTC. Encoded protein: CSAGFVFEQYF.

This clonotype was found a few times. The CDR3 DNA reads as TGTGCCAGCAGCTTGGGAGGACAGGGGGGGAACTATGGCTACACCTTC. Translation: CASSLGGQGGNYGYTF. The chain links TRBV7-9 to TRBJ1-2, with TRBD1 identical over 10 bases. Trimming at V came to 3 bases and at J to 2 bases, leaving 6 bases not matched to a gene. CDR1 and CDR2 (germline): SEHNR, FQNEAQ (reference sequence). This CDR3 is 16 amino acids long.

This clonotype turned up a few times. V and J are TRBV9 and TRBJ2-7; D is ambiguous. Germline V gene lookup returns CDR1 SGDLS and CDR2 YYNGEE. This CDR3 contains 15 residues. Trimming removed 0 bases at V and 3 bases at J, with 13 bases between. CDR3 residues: CASSVAPGSDYEQYF. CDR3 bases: TGTGCCAGCAGCGTAGCCCCGGGCTCTGACTACGAGCAGTACTTC.

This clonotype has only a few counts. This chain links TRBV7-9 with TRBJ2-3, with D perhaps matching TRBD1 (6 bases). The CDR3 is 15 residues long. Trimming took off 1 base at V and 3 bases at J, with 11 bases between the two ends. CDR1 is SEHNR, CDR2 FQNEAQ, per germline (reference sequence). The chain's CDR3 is CASSLGLGATDTQYF. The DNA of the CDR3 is TGTGCCAGCAGCTTAGGTCTGGGGGCAACAGATACGCAGTATTTT.

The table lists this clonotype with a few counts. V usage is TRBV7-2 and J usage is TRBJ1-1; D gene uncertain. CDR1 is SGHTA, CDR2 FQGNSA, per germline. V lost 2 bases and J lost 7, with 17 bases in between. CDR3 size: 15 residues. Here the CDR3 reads CASSLNLGLADEAFF. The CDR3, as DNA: TGTGCCAGCAGCTTAAATCTAGGGCTTGCGGATGAAGCTTTCTTT.

The CDR3 sequence is CASSLGGTGANNQPQHF. The CDR3 nucleotides read TGTGCCAGCAGCTTAGGGGGGACAGGGGCGAACAATCAGCCCCAGCATTTT. The J gene is TRBJ1-5, the V gene TRBV7-8; 10 nucleotides match TRBD1. Per germline, CDR1 SGHVS and CDR2 FQNEAQ. The CDR3 totals 17 residues. The V segment lost 1 base and the J segment 3 bases; nucleotides outside the gene matches: 6.

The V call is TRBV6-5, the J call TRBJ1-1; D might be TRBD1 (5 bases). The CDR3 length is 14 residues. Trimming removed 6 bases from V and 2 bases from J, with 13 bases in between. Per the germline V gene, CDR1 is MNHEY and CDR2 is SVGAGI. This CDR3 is CASRPTGGNTEAFF. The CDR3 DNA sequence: TGTGCCAGCAGACCCACAGGAGGTAACACTGAAGCTTTCTTT.

CDR3 bases: TGTGCCAGCAGTTACCTCCCAGGCCACGAGCAGTACTTC. This sequence encodes CASSYLPGHEQYF. J is TRBJ2-7 and V is TRBV6-2 or TRBV6-3; no definite D call. With 2 bases removed from V and 5 bases from J, the gap between germline ends came to 10 bases. In germline, CDR1 is MNHEY, CDR2 SVGEGT. The CDR3 contains 13 residues.

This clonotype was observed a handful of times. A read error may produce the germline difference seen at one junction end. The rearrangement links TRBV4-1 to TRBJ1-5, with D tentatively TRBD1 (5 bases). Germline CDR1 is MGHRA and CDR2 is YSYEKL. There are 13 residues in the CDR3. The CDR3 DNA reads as TGCGCCAGCAGCCATTCTGCAGGGTCCCTCCAGAATTTT. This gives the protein CASSHSAGSLQNF.

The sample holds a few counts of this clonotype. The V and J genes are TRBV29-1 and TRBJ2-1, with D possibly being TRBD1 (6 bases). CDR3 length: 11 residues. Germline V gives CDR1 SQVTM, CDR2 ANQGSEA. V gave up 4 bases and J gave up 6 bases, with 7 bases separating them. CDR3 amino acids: CSVGQVNEQFF. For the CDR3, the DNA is TGCAGCGTTGGACAGGTCAATGAGCAGTTCTTC.

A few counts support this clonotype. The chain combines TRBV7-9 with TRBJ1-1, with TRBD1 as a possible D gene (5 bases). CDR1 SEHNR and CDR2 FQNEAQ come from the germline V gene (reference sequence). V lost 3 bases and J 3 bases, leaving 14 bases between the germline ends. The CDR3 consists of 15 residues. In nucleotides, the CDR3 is TGTGCCAGCAGCTTTCCCCGGGGGGTTCACACTGAAGCTTTCTTT. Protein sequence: CASSFPRGVHTEAFF.

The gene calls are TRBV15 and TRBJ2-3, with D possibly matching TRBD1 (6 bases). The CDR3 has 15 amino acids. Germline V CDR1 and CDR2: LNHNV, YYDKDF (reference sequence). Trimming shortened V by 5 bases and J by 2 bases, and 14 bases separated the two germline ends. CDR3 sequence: CATSAEDSLTDTQYF. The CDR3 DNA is TGTGCCACCAGCGCCGAGGACAGCCTCACAGATACGCAGTATTTT.

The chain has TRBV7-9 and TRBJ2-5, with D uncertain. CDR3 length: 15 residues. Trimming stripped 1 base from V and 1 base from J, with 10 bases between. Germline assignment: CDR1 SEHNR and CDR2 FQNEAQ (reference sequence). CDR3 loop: CASSLGPTVQETQYF. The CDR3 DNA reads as TGTGCCAGCAGCTTAGGGCCGACGGTCCAAGAGACCCAGTACTTC.

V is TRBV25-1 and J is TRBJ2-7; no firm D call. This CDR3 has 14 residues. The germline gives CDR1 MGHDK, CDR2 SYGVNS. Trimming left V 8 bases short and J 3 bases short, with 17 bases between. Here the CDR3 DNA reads TGTGCCAGCCAAAACCACGACAAACTCTACGAGCAGTACTTC. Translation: CASQNHDKLYEQYF.

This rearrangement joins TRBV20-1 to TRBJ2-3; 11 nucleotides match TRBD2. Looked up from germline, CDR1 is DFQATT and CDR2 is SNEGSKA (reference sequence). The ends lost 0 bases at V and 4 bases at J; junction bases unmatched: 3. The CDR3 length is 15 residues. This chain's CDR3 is CSARDTSGSSDTQYF. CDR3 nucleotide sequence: TGCAGTGCTAGAGACACTAGCGGGAGCTCAGATACGCAGTATTTT.

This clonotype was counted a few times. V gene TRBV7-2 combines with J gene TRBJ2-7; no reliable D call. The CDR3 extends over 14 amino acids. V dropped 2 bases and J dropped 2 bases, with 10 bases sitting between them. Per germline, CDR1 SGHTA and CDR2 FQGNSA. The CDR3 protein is CASSLPGRAYEQYF. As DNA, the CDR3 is TGTGCCAGCAGCTTACCAGGTCGGGCCTACGAGCAGTACTTC.

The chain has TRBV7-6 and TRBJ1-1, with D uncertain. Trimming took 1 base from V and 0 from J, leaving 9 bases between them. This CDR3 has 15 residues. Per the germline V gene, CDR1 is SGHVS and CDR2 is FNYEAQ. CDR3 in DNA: TGTGCCAGCAGCTTAGAAAGGGAAATGAACACTGAAGCTTTCTTT. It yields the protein CASSLEREMNTEAFF.

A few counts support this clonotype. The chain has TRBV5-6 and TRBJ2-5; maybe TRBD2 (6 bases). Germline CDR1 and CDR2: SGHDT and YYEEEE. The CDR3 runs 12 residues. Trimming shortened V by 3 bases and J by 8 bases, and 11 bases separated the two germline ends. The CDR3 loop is CASSWGDGTQYF. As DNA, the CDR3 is TGTGCCAGCAGCTGGGGGGACGGTACCCAGTACTTC.

CDR3 residues: CASSLIVENEQFF. CDR3 DNA sequence: TGTGCCAGCAGCTTAATTGTGGAGAATGAGCAGTTCTTC. The rearrangement uses TRBV7-9 and TRBJ2-1; no definite D call. This CDR3 is built from 13 residues. Germline assignment: CDR1 SEHNR and CDR2 FQNEAQ (reference sequence). V was clipped by 2 bases and J by 7 bases, with 9 bases between them.

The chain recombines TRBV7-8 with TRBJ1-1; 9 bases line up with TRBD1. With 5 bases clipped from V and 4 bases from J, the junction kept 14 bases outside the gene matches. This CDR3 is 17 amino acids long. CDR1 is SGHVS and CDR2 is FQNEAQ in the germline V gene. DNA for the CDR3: TGTGCCAGCAGCCCTCCTAACCGGGACAGGGAGACCACTGAAGCTTTCTTT. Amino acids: CASSPPNRDRETTEAFF. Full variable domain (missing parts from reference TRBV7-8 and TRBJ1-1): GAGVSQSPRYKVAKRGQDVALRCDPISGHVSLFWYQQALGQGPEFLTYFQNEAQLDKSGLPSDRFFAERPEGSVSTLKIQRTQQEDSAVYLCASSPPNRDRETTEAFFGQGTRLTVV.

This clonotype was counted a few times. The CDR3 DNA reads TGTGCCAGCAGTTATCATCCGGACGTGGAGCAGTACTTC. Residues: CASSYHPDVEQYF. V usage is TRBV6-2 or TRBV6-3 and J usage is TRBJ2-7; D gene uncertain. Germline CDR1 reads MNHEY; CDR2 reads SVGEGT. Deletions cut 3 bases from V and 7 bases from J, with 13 bases between. The CDR3 totals 13 residues.

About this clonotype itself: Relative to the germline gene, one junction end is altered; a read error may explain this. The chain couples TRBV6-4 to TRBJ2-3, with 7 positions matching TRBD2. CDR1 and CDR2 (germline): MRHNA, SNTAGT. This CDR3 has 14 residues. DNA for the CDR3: TGTGCCGGCAGCGTTGCGGGGGGCACAGATACGCAGTATTTT. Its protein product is CAGSVAGGTDTQYF.

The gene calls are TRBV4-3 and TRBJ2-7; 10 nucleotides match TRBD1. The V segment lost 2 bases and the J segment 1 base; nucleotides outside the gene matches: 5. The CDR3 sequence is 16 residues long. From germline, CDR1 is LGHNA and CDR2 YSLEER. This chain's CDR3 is CASSQWSGQGSYEQYF. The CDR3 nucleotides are TGCGCCAGCAGCCAATGGTCGGGACAGGGGTCCTACGAGCAGTACTTC.

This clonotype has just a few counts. The DNA of the CDR3 is TGTGCCAGCAGTGAATGGAACAATCTAGAGACCCAGTACTTC. Translation: CASSEWNNLETQYF. The chain joins TRBV25-1 to TRBJ2-5; D is uncertain. V lost 1 base and J lost 4, with 10 bases in between. This CDR3 has 14 amino acids. Germline CDR1 is MGHDK and CDR2 is SYGVNS.